This TCR beta chain originates from a study of patients and donors after allogeneic stem cell transplantation. This clonotype appeared a few times. The germline V gene has CDR1 MNHNS and CDR2 SASEGT. There are 16 residues in the CDR3. Trimming left V 2 bases short and J 0 bases short, with 11 bases between. MiXCR was run by TCRdb on the RT-PCR reads, yielding one entry per CDR3 protein. The sample lists roughly 880,000 distinct CDR3 sequences; roughly 18% were seen once. Material for sequencing was blood, either unsorted or a sorted T cell fraction (not recorded which). This clonotype originated in a human donor who was either an allogeneic HSCT recipient or a stem cell or donor lymphocyte infusion donor (not recorded which). It is not recorded whose cells these are; they may come from a transplant donor. This chain uses TRBV6-1 with TRBJ2-1, with D unresolved. CDR3 region: CASSERQPTSYNEQFF. The CDR3 DNA reads as TGTGCCAGCAGTGAAAGGCAGCCGACCTCCTACAATGAGCAGTTCTTC.